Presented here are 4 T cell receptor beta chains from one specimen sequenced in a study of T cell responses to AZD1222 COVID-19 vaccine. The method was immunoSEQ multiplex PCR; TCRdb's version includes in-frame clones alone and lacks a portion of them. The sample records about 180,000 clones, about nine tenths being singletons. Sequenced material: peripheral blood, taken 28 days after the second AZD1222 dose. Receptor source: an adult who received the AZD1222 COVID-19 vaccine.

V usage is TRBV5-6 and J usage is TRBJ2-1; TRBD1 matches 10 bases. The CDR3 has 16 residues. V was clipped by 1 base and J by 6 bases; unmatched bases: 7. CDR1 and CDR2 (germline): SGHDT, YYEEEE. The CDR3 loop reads CASSLFSGQGFNEQFF. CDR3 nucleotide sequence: TGTGCCAGCAGCTTGTTTTCGGGACAGGGGTTCAATGAGCAGTTCTTC.

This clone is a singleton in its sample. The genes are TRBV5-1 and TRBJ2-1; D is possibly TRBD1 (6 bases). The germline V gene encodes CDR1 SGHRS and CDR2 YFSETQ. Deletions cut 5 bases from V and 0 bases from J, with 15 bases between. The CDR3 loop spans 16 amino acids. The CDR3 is CASSSVGQGSYNEQFF. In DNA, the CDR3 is TGCGCCAGCAGTTCGGTGGGACAAGGCTCCTACAATGAGCAGTTCTTC. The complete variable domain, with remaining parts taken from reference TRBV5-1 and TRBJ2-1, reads KAGVTQTPRYLIKTRGQQVTLSCSPISGHRSVSWYQQTPGQGLQFLFEYFSETQRNKGNFPGRFSGRQFSNSRSEMNVSTLELGDSALYLCASSSVGQGSYNEQFFGPGTRLTVL.

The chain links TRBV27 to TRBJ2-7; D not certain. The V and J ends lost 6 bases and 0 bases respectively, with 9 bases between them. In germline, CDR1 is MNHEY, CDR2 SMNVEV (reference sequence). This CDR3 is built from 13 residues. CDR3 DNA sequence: TGTGCCAGCAGCCGACGGTTCTCCTACGAGCAGTACTTC. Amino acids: CASSRRFSYEQYF.

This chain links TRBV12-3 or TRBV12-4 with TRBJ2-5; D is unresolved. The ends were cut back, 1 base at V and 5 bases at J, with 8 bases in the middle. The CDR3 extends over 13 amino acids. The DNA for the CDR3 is TGTGCCAGCAGTTTAGTTGTGCAGGAGACCCAGTACTTC. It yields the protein CASSLVVQETQYF.